Listed below are T cell receptor beta chains from one sample, sequenced in a study of T cell responses to AZD1222 COVID-19 vaccine. Profiled with immunoSEQ multiplex PCR; TCRdb holds only in-frame clones, not every one. The data contain around 160,000 clones, approximately 78% of them seen just once; the ten biggest clones take up over 4%. Sequencing was performed on peripheral blood, taken on day 0 of MenACWY control vaccination. The source is an adult in good health. Each CDR3 is given with its conserved first and last residue. Clone size is given for some rows only: seen once, a few or many times, or a class if the clone is expanded.

J: TRBJ2-5
size: NA
V: TRBV1
CDR3: CTSSQEPSNGGGRETQYF

J: TRBJ1-1
size: NA
V: TRBV9
CDR3: CASSSGTGEVVAFF

J: TRBJ1-2
size: NA
V: TRBV9
CDR3: CASSVGGNLYTF

J: TRBJ1-4
size: NA
V: TRBV28
CDR3: CASRSGGGREEKLFF

J: TRBJ1-2
size: NA
V: TRBV7-9
CDR3: CASTVSYYGYTF

J: TRBJ1-5
size: NA
V: TRBV19
CDR3: CASSIDRAVDQPQHF

J: TRBJ1-5
size: NA
V: TRBV10-2
CDR3: CASSVTGGAPQHF

J: TRBJ2-1
size: NA
V: TRBV7-9
CDR3: CASSRGSGAYNEQFF

J: TRBJ1-4
size: NA
V: TRBV6-5
CDR3: CASRSGLTNEKLFF

J: TRBJ2-2
size: few
V: TRBV7-2
CDR3: CASSPPGQGKAGELFF

J: TRBJ1-2
size: NA
V: TRBV9
CDR3: CASSPHPRDGYTF

J: TRBJ1-2
size: NA
V: TRBV5-1
CDR3: CASSLGLGPGGFGGYTF

J: TRBJ1-1
size: NA
V: TRBV27
CDR3: CASSPSTYYTEAFF

J: TRBJ2-2
size: NA
V: TRBV6-5
CDR3: CASSYSGRGNTGELFF

J: TRBJ2-2
size: NA
V: TRBV12-3/TRBV12-4
CDR3: CASSLVAPGELFF

J: TRBJ1-1
size: NA
V: TRBV29-1
CDR3: CSVVSPSGGTEAFF

J: TRBJ2-7
size: NA
V: TRBV5-1
CDR3: CASSYRTGQGTYEQYF

J: TRBJ1-3
size: NA
V: TRBV11-2
CDR3: CASSEHYSGNTIYF

J: TRBJ1-1
size: NA
V: TRBV6-6
CDR3: CASSYATANTEAFF

J: TRBJ1-2
size: NA
V: TRBV9
CDR3: CASSVGGGNYGYTF

J: TRBJ1-2
size: NA
V: TRBV6-6
CDR3: CASRDQGVGGYTF

J: TRBJ2-7
size: NA
V: TRBV5-1
CDR3: CASGAGTVIYEQYF

J: TRBJ1-1
size: NA
V: TRBV5-1
CDR3: CASSPFQGMNTEAFF

J: TRBJ2-7
size: once
V: TRBV5-4
CDR3: CASSHPDEEAYEQYF

J: TRBJ2-5
size: NA
V: TRBV5-1
CDR3: CASSWDHRETQYF

J: TRBJ1-2
size: NA
V: TRBV5-1
CDR3: CASSGGNYGYTF

J: TRBJ2-1
size: NA
V: TRBV4-1
CDR3: CASSQEDSYNEQFF

J: TRBJ2-2
size: NA
V: TRBV6-2/TRBV6-3
CDR3: CASSGQGPGELFF

J: TRBJ2-2
size: once
V: TRBV10-1
CDR3: CASSDSPGELFF

J: TRBJ2-5
size: NA
V: TRBV13
CDR3: CASSHRGGETQYF

J: TRBJ2-5
size: NA
V: TRBV5-1
CDR3: CASSLNGIGQETQYF

J: TRBJ1-4
size: NA
V: TRBV3-1/TRBV3-2
CDR3: CASSHSGARNEKLFF

J: TRBJ1-1
size: NA
V: TRBV6-5
CDR3: CASSTHGKQAFF

J: TRBJ1-1
size: NA
V: TRBV18
CDR3: CASSPDRVLNTEAFF

J: TRBJ1-1
size: NA
V: TRBV12-3/TRBV12-4
CDR3: CASSHRGTEAFF

J: TRBJ1-2
size: NA
V: TRBV5-4
CDR3: CASSSGLANYGYTF

J: TRBJ1-5
size: NA
V: TRBV19
CDR3: CASSIGSGPLHQPQHF

J: TRBJ2-4
size: once
V: TRBV28
CDR3: CASSPSGQPGNIQYF

J: TRBJ1-2
size: NA
V: TRBV19
CDR3: CASSITNYGYTF

J: TRBJ2-3
size: once
V: TRBV11-3
CDR3: CASSLNWGDTQYF

J: TRBJ1-1
size: NA
V: TRBV2
CDR3: CASSPRRDTEAFF

J: TRBJ1-5
size: once
V: TRBV7-9
CDR3: CASSLGLNQPQHF

J: TRBJ2-5
size: NA
V: TRBV19
CDR3: CATSPGQNRETQYF

J: TRBJ2-7
size: NA
V: TRBV4-1
CDR3: CASSPTMGSAYEQYF

J: TRBJ1-1
size: few
V: TRBV28
CDR3: CASSDSIYTEAFF

J: TRBJ1-2
size: once
V: TRBV20-1
CDR3: CSARGYGYTF

J: TRBJ2-6
size: once
V: TRBV27
CDR3: CASSPWGSGANVLTF

J: TRBJ1-6
size: NA
V: TRBV2
CDR3: CASSEEGRINSPLHF

J: TRBJ2-7
size: many
V: TRBV5-4
CDR3: CASSLFPTSGGTYEQYF

J: TRBJ2-1
size: NA
V: TRBV2
CDR3: CASSIRTSGEQFF

J: TRBJ1-5
size: NA
V: TRBV7-9
CDR3: CASSFGNQPQHF

J: TRBJ2-3
size: NA
V: TRBV3-1/TRBV3-2
CDR3: CASSQGAGESTDTQYF